This T cell receptor (beta chain) was recorded in a study of early T cells in non-severe SARS-CoV-2 infection (dated by TCRdb to the early 2020s). A note on the overall study: Because TCR sequencing relied on bulk RNA taken from unsorted whole blood, pairing of alpha and beta chains was not possible.

The CDR1 and CDR2 encoded by the germline V gene are MNHNS and SASEGT. From V the trimming removes 4 bases and from J it removes 2 bases, while the gene matches leave 5 bases of the junction unaccounted for. The CDR3 spans 15 residues, from the cysteine through the phenylalanine. Of all the DNA, just the CDR3 is kept, 45 bases in frame from base 1. General conclusions and limits of the study: VDJdb matching was skewed toward anti-spike CD8 responses and likely underestimated virus-specific expansions, missing private and CD4 specificities.

Libraries were prepared through 5' RACE. The data were produced on a NextSeq 500. Unique molecular identifiers were attached to individual cDNA molecules in the TCR library protocol so that sequencing error and PCR bias could be corrected. Sequencing covered both TCR alpha and beta chains, and within each sample the abundances of alpha and beta sequences were tightly co-correlated. Concerning the study's data processing: V gene, J gene and CDR3 annotation of TCR sequences was performed with Decombinator V4. Expanded TCRs were defined as changing significantly between any two time points under a Poisson model with p below 0.0001. TCR abundances were normalised to the total number of TCRs sequenced in each sample and reported as counts per million. TRAV1-2 paired with TRAJ12, TRAJ20 or TRAJ33 defined MAIT TCRs, while TRAV10 paired with TRAJ18 defined iNKT TCRs. A search of VDJdb, accessed on 1 November 2021, was run for TCRs annotated to CMV, EBV and SARS-CoV-2, with TCRs annotated for multiple antigens excluded. TCRdb took the public reads, trimmed them with fastp at Q25, ran MiXCR for clone calling and kept in-frame beta chains. Rows merge per CDR3 protein into single entries with the most common DNA and genes. These V and J calls rely on TCRdb rather than the paper's analysis. In this sample the table shows about 47,000 distinct CDR3 sequences, roughly 10% of which occur a single time. Approximately 4.9% of the sample is held by the ten biggest clonotypes.

This was a case-control study nested in a cohort of healthcare workers in London, UK, who had nasopharyngeal swab PCR tests and blood samples taken every week. Healthcare workers were recruited during the week of the UK lockdown, between 23 and 31 March 2020, and followed weekly for up to about 15 weeks. This clonotype has at least ten counts. Its antigen is currently not known. No qualities accompany the bases; no much larger clone lies one base away. The specimen comprised whole blood, sampled at baseline. The sequence joins TRBV6-1 to TRBJ1-3; 7 central bases correspond to TRBD1. This TCR derives from an adult who was a healthcare worker with PCR-confirmed SARS-CoV-2 infection or an uninfected control (not recorded which). The CDR3 protein is CASSGTGTAGNTIYF. In nucleotides, the sequence is TGTGCCAGCAGTGGGACCGGGACAGCTGGAAACACCATATATTTT.